The 5 T cell receptor beta chains reported below all come from one sample, sequenced in a study of blood T cells in healthy people across ages. Alongside a J-beta primer mix, a sample-barcoded 5' primer served in a second PCR lasting 7 to 11 cycles. TCRdb reprocessed the 5' RACE reads via MiXCR and lists one record per CDR3 protein. The profile shows around 1,500,000 distinct CDR3 sequences, about 30% of them singletons. Sequencing was performed on blood. The receptors were gathered from a woman aged 25 to 39 in good health.

This clonotype has at least ten counts. The CDR3 nucleotides read TGTGCCAGCAGCGCACAGGGCTACGAGCAGTACTTC. Its protein product is CASSAQGYEQYF. V is TRBV2 and J is TRBJ2-7; D might be TRBD1 (6 bases). Germline V gene lookup returns CDR1 SNHLY and CDR2 FYNNEI. This CDR3 is 12 amino acids long. V was trimmed by 6 bases and J by 3 bases, leaving 9 bases between them.

The V call is TRBV12-3 or TRBV12-4, the J call TRBJ1-5, with D uncertain. This CDR3 has 15 residues. The V and J ends lost 2 bases and 2 bases respectively, with 10 bases between them. The CDR3 DNA follows: TGTGCCAGCAGTTTATCGATGCTCGGCAATCAGCCCCAGCATTTT. This gives the protein CASSLSMLGNQPQHF.

In this sample, this clonotype turned up many times. V gene TRBV12-3 or TRBV12-4 combines with J gene TRBJ2-5; 10 bases line up with TRBD2. With 7 bases clipped from V and 4 bases from J, the junction kept 6 bases outside the gene matches. The CDR3 is made up of 14 amino acids. The DNA for the CDR3 is TGTGCCAGCAACTCCGGGACTAGCGTAGAGACCCAGTACTTC. Its protein is CASNSGTSVETQYF.

This clonotype occurred once. This rearrangement joins TRBV4-1 to TRBJ2-5, with no clear D. The DNA matches TRBJ2-7 better at its end, which makes the J call doubtful. The V gene's germline CDR1 is MGHRA and CDR2 YSYEKL. The CDR3 is 13 residues long. CDR3 sequence reads: CASSQDKFYEQYF. The CDR3 nucleotides are TGCGCCAGCAGCCAAGATAAGTTCTACGAGCAGTACTTC.

The chain couples TRBV20-1 to TRBJ2-3, with 9 bases that match TRBD1. Germline CDR1 is DFQATT and CDR2 is SNEGSKA (reference sequence). V shed 7 bases and J 5 bases; nucleotides not matched to a gene: 10. The CDR3 has 14 residues. CDR3 in amino acids: CSVGGQGFRDTQYF. DNA for the CDR3: TGCAGTGTGGGAGGACAGGGGTTTAGAGATACGCAGTATTTT.